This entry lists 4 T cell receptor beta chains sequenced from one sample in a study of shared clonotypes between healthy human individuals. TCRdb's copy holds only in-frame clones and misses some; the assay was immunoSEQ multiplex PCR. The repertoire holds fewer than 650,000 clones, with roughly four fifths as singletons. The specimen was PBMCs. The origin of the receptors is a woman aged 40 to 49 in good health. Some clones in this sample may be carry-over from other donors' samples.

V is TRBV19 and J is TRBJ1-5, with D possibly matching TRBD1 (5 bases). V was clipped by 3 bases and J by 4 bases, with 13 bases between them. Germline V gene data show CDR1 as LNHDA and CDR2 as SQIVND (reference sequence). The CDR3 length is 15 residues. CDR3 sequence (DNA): TGTGCCAGTAGTATCCCCGGGACGGAGAATCAGCCCCAGCATTTT. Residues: CASSIPGTENQPQHF. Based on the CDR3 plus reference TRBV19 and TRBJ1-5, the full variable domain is DGGITQSPKYLFRKEGQNVTLSCEQNLNHDAMYWYRQDPGQGLRLIYYSQIVNDFQKGDIAEGYSVSREKKESFPLTVTSAQKNPTAFYLCASSIPGTENQPQHFGDGTRLSIL.

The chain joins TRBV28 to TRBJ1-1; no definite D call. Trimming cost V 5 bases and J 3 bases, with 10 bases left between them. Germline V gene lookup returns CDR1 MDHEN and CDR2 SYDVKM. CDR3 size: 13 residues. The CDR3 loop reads CASSRAGHTEAFF. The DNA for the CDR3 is TGTGCCAGCAGTAGGGCAGGCCACACTGAAGCTTTCTTT. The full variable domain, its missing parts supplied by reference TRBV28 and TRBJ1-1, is DVKVTQSSRYLVKRTGEKVFLECVQDMDHENMFWYRQDPGLGLRLIYFSYDVKMKEKGDIPEGYSVSREKKERFSLILESASTNQTSMYLCASSRAGHTEAFFGQGTRLTVV.

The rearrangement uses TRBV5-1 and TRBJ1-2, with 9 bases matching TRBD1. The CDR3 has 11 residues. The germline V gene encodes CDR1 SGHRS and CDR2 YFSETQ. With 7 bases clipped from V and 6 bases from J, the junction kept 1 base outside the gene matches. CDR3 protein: CASGTGNGYTF. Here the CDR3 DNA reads TGCGCCAGCGGGACAGGGAATGGCTACACCTTC.

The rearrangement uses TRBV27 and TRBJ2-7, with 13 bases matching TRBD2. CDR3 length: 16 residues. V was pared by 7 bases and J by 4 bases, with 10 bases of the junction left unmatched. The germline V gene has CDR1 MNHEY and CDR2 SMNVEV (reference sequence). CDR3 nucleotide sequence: TGTGCCAGCACCGGCCGGACTAGCGGGAGAGGTTACGAGCAGTACTTC. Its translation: CASTGRTSGRGYEQYF.